These 9 T cell receptor beta chains were all obtained from the same sample, sequenced in a study of blood T cell repertoires in COVID-19. TCRdb keeps only in-frame clones here, not all; method: immunoSEQ multiplex PCR. This sample carries roughly 130,000 clones, about 90% of them seen once, and the ten largest clones take more than 3.5%. The sample consisted of peripheral blood. The receptors here all came from a woman in her fifties or sixties with acute or convalescent COVID-19.

The chain combines TRBV7-9 with TRBJ2-3, with D possibly matching TRBD1 (6 bases). V lost 5 bases and J 13 bases, leaving 13 bases between the germline ends. This CDR3 has 11 amino acids. Per germline, CDR1 SEHNR and CDR2 FQNEAQ (reference sequence). CDR3 nucleotides: TGTGCCAGCAGCCGGGACACCCCGGAGTATTTT. Protein sequence: CASSRDTPEYF.

The chain is built from TRBV2 and TRBJ2-7, with TRBD2 identical over 8 bases. CDR3 length: 14 residues. CDR1 and CDR2 from the germline V gene are SNHLY and FYNNEI. Trimming cost V 7 bases and J 2 bases; bases outside gene matches: 7. The chain's CDR3 is CASNLAGPAYEQYV. DNA for the CDR3: TGTGCCAGCAACTTAGCGGGACCCGCCTACGAGCAGTACGTC.

The chain links TRBV3-1 (or the pseudogene TRBV3-2) to TRBJ2-1; 7 bases map to TRBD2. CDR1 and CDR2 (germline): LGHDT, YNNKEL (reference sequence). The CDR3 loop spans 17 amino acids. With 1 base clipped from V and 4 bases from J, the junction kept 10 bases outside the gene matches. Here the CDR3 DNA reads TGTGCCAGCAGCCAAGTTTTGGTTCTAGCGGAATACAATGAGCAGTTCTTC. This encodes CASSQVLVLAEYNEQFF.

This CDR3 reads CATSRGAKQDTQYF. The CDR3, as DNA: TGTGCCACCAGCAGAGGTGCCAAACAGGACACGCAGTATTTT. The chain is built from TRBV15 and TRBJ2-3, with D perhaps matching TRBD1 (5 bases). The V and J ends lost 1 base and 9 bases respectively, with 14 bases between them. The CDR3 consists of 14 residues. Per the germline V gene, CDR1 is LNHNV and CDR2 is YYDKDF (reference sequence).

Only one count was recorded for this clone. The chain couples TRBV7-2 to TRBJ2-7, with TRBD1 identical over 11 bases. The CDR3 runs 15 residues. CDR1 is SGHTA, CDR2 FQGNSA, per germline. The junction had 6 bases not matched to a gene; V was cut back by 2 bases and J by 6 bases. The CDR3 region has the DNA TGTGCCAGCAGCTTAAGGACAGGGGGCAGCGGCGAGCAGTACTTC. It translates to CASSLRTGGSGEQYF.

The gene calls are TRBV27 and TRBJ1-6, with TRBD1 as a possible D gene (5 bases). From germline, CDR1 is MNHEY and CDR2 SMNVEV (reference sequence). The CDR3 is 15 amino acids. Trimming shortened V by 6 bases and J by 1 base, and 10 bases separated the two germline ends. The CDR3 loop is CASRSGGSYNSPLHF. CDR3 bases: TGTGCCAGCAGGTCCGGGGGGTCCTATAATTCACCCCTCCACTTT.

The V call is TRBV4-2, the J call TRBJ2-3; unclear D gene. V lost 0 bases and J 5 bases, leaving 12 bases between the germline ends. There are 15 residues in the CDR3. CDR1 is LGHNA and CDR2 is YNFKEQ in the germline V gene. The CDR3 bases are TGTGCCAGCAGCCAAGAGACCCCAGGCCGAGATACGCAGTATTTT. Translating it yields CASSQETPGRDTQYF.

The chain is built from TRBV7-3 and TRBJ2-3, with D possibly being TRBD2 (6 bases). The CDR3 runs 14 residues. The germline V gene has CDR1 SGHTA and CDR2 FQGTGA. Trimming pared 6 bases from V and 0 bases from J, leaving 10 bases between. The CDR3 reads CASRLSGSTDTQYF. DNA of the CDR3: TGTGCCAGCAGACTTAGCGGTAGCACAGATACGCAGTATTTT. Combining the CDR3 with reference TRBV7-3 and TRBJ2-3 gives the whole variable domain GAGVSQTPSNKVTEKGKYVELRCDPISGHTALYWYRQSLGQGPEFLIYFQGTGAADDSGLPNDRFFAVRPEGSVSTLKIQRTERGDSAVYLCASRLSGSTDTQYFGPGTRLTVL.

The table lists this clone with a count of one. V usage is TRBV7-3 and J usage is TRBJ2-3; D possibly corresponds to TRBD2 (6 bases). This CDR3 is built from 14 residues. The germline V and J ends were trimmed by 4 bases and 1 base, with 9 bases remaining between them. Germline CDR1 and CDR2: SGHTA and FQGTGA. DNA for the CDR3: TGTGCCAGCAGCTCTATAGCGGGCACAGATACGCAGTATTTT. Translating it yields CASSSIAGTDTQYF.